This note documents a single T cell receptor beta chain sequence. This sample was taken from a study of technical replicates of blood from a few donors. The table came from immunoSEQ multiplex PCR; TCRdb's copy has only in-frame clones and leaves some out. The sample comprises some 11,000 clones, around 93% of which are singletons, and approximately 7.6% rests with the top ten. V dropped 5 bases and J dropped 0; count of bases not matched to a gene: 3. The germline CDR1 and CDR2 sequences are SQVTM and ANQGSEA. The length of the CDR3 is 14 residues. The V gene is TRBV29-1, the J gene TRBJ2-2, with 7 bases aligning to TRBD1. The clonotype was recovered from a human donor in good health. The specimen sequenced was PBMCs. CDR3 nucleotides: TGCAGCGTTCTAGGGACAGCGAACACCGGGGAGCTGTTTTTT. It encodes CSVLGTANTGELFF.